Detailed here is one T cell receptor (beta chain). Its antigen is unknown. Germline CDR1 reads SGHAT; CDR2 reads FQNNGV. V was clipped by 4 bases and J by 2 bases; unmatched bases: 5. This CDR3 has 14 residues. This entry comes from a study of cytomegalovirus exposure and HLA in healthy donors. Study-level points and caveats: Earlier findings revealed that most TCR beta V segments proved productive either about 90% or about 30% of the time.

The study ran its PCR with 60 Vbeta and 13 Jbeta primers. Sequencing was performed with immunoSEQ multiplex PCR; in TCRdb, only in-frame clones are kept and a portion is missing. The sample lists 200,000 or so clones; over 75% were seen once. Sequenced input: PBMCs. This chain joins TRBV11-2 and TRBJ2-7; 7 bases match TRBD1. The origin of this receptor is a girl younger than two in good health and CMV-seronegative. The CDR3 region has the DNA TGTGCCAGCAGCTGGGACAGAACCACCTACGAGCAGTACTTC. Translation gives CASSWDRTTYEQYF.